The 24 T cell receptor beta chains below all came from one sample that was sequenced in a study of blood T cells in healthy people across ages (dated by TCRdb to between 2014 and 2017). Libraries were constructed by 5' RACE. Instrument on record: Illumina HiSeq 2500. The second PCR ran for about 6 to 12 cycles and used a J-beta primer mix along with a sample-barcoded 5' primer. TCRdb trimmed the raw reads at Q25, called clones with MiXCR and kept productive beta chains. Identical CDR3 protein sequences are pooled into one entry, listed with their most common genes and DNA. The sample table holds approximately 1.5 million distinct CDR3 sequences, of which 42% were seen once. The ten top clones hold roughly 3.7% of the sample. Sequenced sample: blood. The receptors stem from a woman under 30 in good health.

This clonotype was picked up a small number of times. The rearrangement joins TRBV14 to TRBJ1-2; TRBD1 agrees at 8 bases. The V segment lost 4 bases and the J segment 9 bases; nucleotides outside the gene matches: 7. This CDR3 is built from 13 residues. Germline CDR1 and CDR2: SGHDN and FVKESK. The CDR3 DNA reads as TGTGCCAGCAGCCGGACAGGGACAAGTCGCTACACCTTC. Its protein is CASSRTGTSRYTF. Full variable domain (rest looked up from reference TRBV14 and TRBJ1-2): EAGVTQFPSHSVIEKGQTVTLRCDPISGHDNLYWYRRVMGKEIKFLLHFVKESKQDESGMPNNRFLAERTGGTYSTLKVQPAELEDSGVYFCASSRTGTSRYTFGSGTRLTVV.

The chain carries TRBV30 and TRBJ1-4; possibly TRBD1 for D (5 bases). Per germline, CDR1 GTSNPN and CDR2 SVGIG (reference sequence). Trimming removed 1 base from V and 8 bases from J, with 11 bases in between. The CDR3 spans 13 residues. CDR3 residues: CAWSGQRREKLFF. The CDR3 nucleotides read TGTGCCTGGAGTGGACAGCGGCGAGAAAAACTGTTTTTT.

The sample holds one count of this clonotype. The J gene is TRBJ2-5, the V gene TRBV10-3; D call uncertain. CDR3 length: 14 residues. Trimming removed 0 bases at V and 5 bases at J, with 10 bases between. Germline CDR1 is ENHRY and CDR2 is SYGVKD. For the CDR3, the DNA is TGTGCCATCAGTGAGTCGAACAGAAAGGAGACCCAGTACTTC. Its translation: CAISESNRKETQYF.

The gene calls are TRBV6-2 or TRBV6-3 and TRBJ2-1; no clear D gene. The length of the CDR3 is 16 residues. V was trimmed by 6 bases and J by 1 base, leaving 16 bases between them. Germline CDR1 reads MNHEY; CDR2 reads SVGEGT. CDR3 amino acids: CASSHRTFGSYNEQFF. CDR3 nucleotides: TGTGCCAGCAGCCACCGCACCTTTGGATCCTACAATGAGCAGTTCTTC.

To note about this clonotype: A much larger clone lies one base from this, so it may be a read error. The J gene is TRBJ2-7, the V gene TRBV7-3; tentative D call: TRBD2 (5 bases). The CDR3 length is 16 residues. Germline V CDR1 and CDR2: SGHTA, FQGTGA. The V and J ends lost 6 bases and 7 bases respectively, with 25 bases between them. The CDR3 reads CASRDSSGGGYNEQYF. The CDR3 nucleotides are TGTGCCAGCAGGGATAGTTCAGGAGGCGGTTACAATGAGCAGTACTTC. The whole variable domain, filled in from reference TRBV7-3 and TRBJ2-7, reads GAGVSQTPSNKVTEKGKYVELRCDPISGHTALYWYRQSLGQGPEFLIYFQGTGAADDSGLPNDRFFAVRPEGSVSTLKIQRTERGDSAVYLCASRDSSGGGYNEQYFGPGTRLTVT.

This clonotype was observed a few times. The CDR3: CASSGWTGEKLFF. CDR3 sequence (DNA): TGTGCCAGCAGTGGATGGACAGGGGAAAAACTGTTTTTT. The chain links TRBV25-1 to TRBJ1-4, with 8 positions matching TRBD1. V lost 4 bases to trimming and J lost 8 bases; unmatched junction nucleotides: 3. The V gene's germline CDR1 is MGHDK and CDR2 SYGVNS. This CDR3 has 13 amino acids.

The rearrangement uses TRBV5-1 and TRBJ1-1, with TRBD1 identical over 10 bases. Per the germline V gene, CDR1 is SGHRS and CDR2 is YFSETQ. This CDR3 contains 14 residues. V shed 5 bases, J shed 6 bases, and the junction held 7 bases outside the gene matches. The CDR3 spells CASRVTGGVAEAFF. CDR3 in DNA: TGCGCCAGCAGAGTGACAGGGGGCGTCGCTGAAGCTTTCTTT.

This chain joins TRBV7-9 and TRBJ1-1; TRBD1 aligns across 8 bases. The CDR3 is 14 amino acids. Germline values: CDR1 SEHNR, CDR2 FQNEAQ (reference sequence). V gave up 8 bases and J gave up 4 bases; unmatched junction bases: 9. CDR3 bases: TGTGCCAGCTGCGTACAGGGGGATGGCACTGAAGCTTTCTTT. Translating it yields CASCVQGDGTEAFF.

V and J are TRBV27 and TRBJ2-7; possibly TRBD1 or TRBD2 for D (5 bases each). The germline CDR1 and CDR2 sequences are MNHEY and SMNVEV (reference sequence). CDR3 length: 14 amino acids. V lost 7 bases, J lost 7 bases, and 20 bases lay in between. CDR3 nucleotides: TGTGCCAGCAACCACTCGGGGCCTAAATGGGAGCAGTACTTC. This sequence encodes CASNHSGPKWEQYF.

V gene TRBV9 combines with J gene TRBJ2-1; no clear D. V was shortened by 2 bases and J by 1 base, with 7 bases between the two germline ends. CDR1 SGDLS and CDR2 YYNGEE come from the germline V gene. CDR3 size: 14 residues. The CDR3 DNA is TGTGCCAGCAGCGTGGCACCATCCTACAATGAGCAGTTCTTC. This encodes CASSVAPSYNEQFF.

The DNA of the CDR3 is TGTGCCAGCAGCTTATATCGGGGAAGGGTTGATCAGCCCCAGCATTTT. Translating it yields CASSLYRGRVDQPQHF. The J gene is TRBJ1-5, the V gene TRBV7-2; D ambiguous. CDR3 size: 16 residues. Germline CDR1 and CDR2: SGHTA and FQGNSA. V gave up 2 bases and J gave up 5 bases, with 16 bases separating them.

There are a few counts of this clonotype. The chain couples TRBV21-1 to TRBJ2-1; no DNA check was done on the table's D call, TRBD2. TRBV21-1 is termed a pseudogene. This CDR3 has 15 amino acids. Here the CDR3 reads CASKLLVREGDEQFF. CDR3 bases: TGTGCCAGCAAATTACTAGTTCGGGAGGGCGATGAGCAGTTCTTC.

The chain uses TRBV11-2 and TRBJ2-1; 9 bases match TRBD2. The trim removed 4 bases at V and 7 bases at J, leaving 8 bases unmatched. CDR1 and CDR2 from the germline V gene are SGHAT and FQNNGV. The CDR3 is 15 residues long. CDR3 loop: CASSSPLLAGNEQFF. Written as DNA, the CDR3 is TGTGCCAGCAGCTCGCCCTTGCTAGCGGGAAATGAGCAGTTCTTC.

The genes are TRBV27 and TRBJ2-1, with D possibly matching TRBD2 (5 bases). The germline V gene encodes CDR1 MNHEY and CDR2 SMNVEV (reference sequence). This CDR3 has 12 residues. With 5 bases removed from V and 7 bases from J, the gap between germline ends came to 9 bases. The chain's CDR3 is CASSEGWNEQFF. In DNA form, the CDR3 reads TGTGCCAGCAGTGAGGGTTGGAATGAGCAGTTCTTC.

The chain couples TRBV28 to TRBJ2-1, with 7 bases aligning to TRBD2. From germline, CDR1 is MDHEN and CDR2 SYDVKM. V shed 5 bases and J 10 bases; nucleotides not matched to a gene: 11. CDR3 length equals 14 residues. DNA for the CDR3: TGTGCCAGCAGTAGGCGGGAGTCCAACTACGAGCAGTTCTTC. Translated, it gives CASSRRESNYEQFF.

This clonotype came up a few times. This chain links TRBV14 with TRBJ1-6, with D perhaps matching TRBD1 (6 bases). Looked up from germline, CDR1 is SGHDN and CDR2 is FVKESK. The CDR3 spans 16 residues. V lost 1 base, J lost 8 bases, and 15 bases lay in between. The CDR3, as DNA: TGTGCCAGCAGCCAAGTAACAGGGCGCGCCTATTCACCCCTCCACTTT. Its protein is CASSQVTGRAYSPLHF.

The table lists this clonotype with a count of one. V and J are TRBV6-2 or TRBV6-3 and TRBJ2-6; D ambiguous. The CDR3 covers 14 residues. Per germline, CDR1 MNHEY and CDR2 SVGEGT. Trimming stripped 7 bases from V and 4 bases from J, with 11 bases between. CDR3 in amino acids: CASTPCPGANVLTF. CDR3 bases: TGTGCCAGCACTCCGTGTCCAGGGGCCAACGTCCTGACTTTC.

This clonotype was counted many times. CDR3 protein: CASGAYEQYF. In DNA form, the CDR3 reads TGTGCCAGCGGGGCCTACGAGCAGTACTTC. The V call is TRBV27, the J call TRBJ2-7, with D unclear. V dropped 8 bases and J dropped 2 bases, with 4 bases sitting between them. The CDR3 is 10 amino acids. CDR1 and CDR2 from the germline V gene are MNHEY and SMNVEV (reference sequence).

In this sample, this clonotype turned up a few times. The chain is built from TRBV10-3 and TRBJ2-1; D call uncertain. The V gene's germline CDR1 is ENHRY and CDR2 SYGVKD. The CDR3 is 14 amino acids. V dropped 1 base and J dropped 8 bases, with 12 bases sitting between them. The CDR3 region is CAISEFPEGHEQFF. Written as DNA, the CDR3 is TGTGCCATCAGTGAGTTTCCAGAAGGACATGAGCAGTTCTTC.

This clonotype occurred a few times. The V call is TRBV9, the J call TRBJ1-2, with 9 bases aligning to TRBD1. The CDR3 loop spans 18 amino acids. From germline, CDR1 is SGDLS and CDR2 YYNGEE. Unmatched junction bases numbered 16, after V lost 5 bases and J lost 2 bases. The CDR3 is CASSFPGTGKKGNYGYTF. Here the CDR3 DNA reads TGTGCCAGCAGTTTCCCCGGGACAGGGAAAAAGGGAAACTATGGCTACACCTTC.

There are many counts of this clonotype. V and J are TRBV7-9 and TRBJ2-5; no clear D. V was shortened by 2 bases and J by 4 bases, with 8 bases between the two germline ends. This CDR3 has 13 amino acids. From germline, CDR1 is SEHNR and CDR2 FQNEAQ (reference sequence). In DNA form, the CDR3 reads TGTGCCAGCAGCTTAACCATTGGAGAGACCCAGTACTTC. Translating gives CASSLTIGETQYF.

The chain has TRBV2 and TRBJ2-7; TRBD2 aligns across 13 bases. The CDR3 extends over 15 amino acids. The V gene's germline CDR1 is SNHLY and CDR2 FYNNEI. V was pared by 4 bases and J by 7 bases, with 7 bases of the junction left unmatched. The CDR3 is CASSGGLAGTNEQYF. The CDR3 nucleotides read TGTGCCAGCAGTGGGGGACTAGCGGGGACTAATGAGCAGTACTTC.

This chain uses TRBV7-2 with TRBJ2-2; no reliable D call. The CDR3 covers 14 residues. Trimming stripped 1 base from V and 4 bases from J, with 7 bases between. CDR1 is SGHTA and CDR2 is FQGNSA in the germline V gene. For the CDR3, the DNA is TGTGCCAGCAGCTTAGGGGTTAGCACCGGGGAGCTGTTTTTT. This codes for CASSLGVSTGELFF.

The gene calls are TRBV13 and TRBJ2-3, with 12 bases that match TRBD1. With V trimmed by 1 base and J by 8 bases, 10 bases remained unmatched. This CDR3 is built from 17 residues. Germline V gives CDR1 PRHDT, CDR2 FYEKMQ (reference sequence). The CDR3 DNA reads TGTGCCAGCAGCTTAGCATCGGTCGGGACAGGGGGCCGTACGCAGTATTTT. As protein: CASSLASVGTGGRTQYF. The whole variable domain, filled in from reference TRBV13 and TRBJ2-3, reads AAGVIQSPRHLIKEKRETATLKCYPIPRHDTVYWYQQGPGQDPQFLISFYEKMQSDKGSIPDRFSAQQFSDYHSELNMSSLELGDSALYFCASSLASVGTGGRTQYFGPGTRLTVL.